These 6 T cell receptor beta chains originate from one sample sequenced in a study of blood T cell repertoires in COVID-19. Sequencing used immunoSEQ multiplex PCR; TCRdb keeps in-frame clones, though not all of them. The top ten hold more than 10% of the sample, which has more than 200,000 clones, approximately 90% seen once. Sequencing was done on a sample of PBMCs or T cells enriched from blood (not recorded which). These receptors all stem from a man younger than 40 who had recovered from COVID-19.

This clone is a singleton in its sample. The genes are TRBV12-3 or TRBV12-4 and TRBJ1-5; a weak D match, TRBD1 (5 bases). Trimming took off 6 bases at V and 4 bases at J, with 10 bases between the two ends. This CDR3 spans 13 amino acids. The DNA of the CDR3 is TGTGCCAGCAGGGCGGGGGGAAATCAGCCCCAGCATTTT. Its protein product is CASRAGGNQPQHF.

The chain links TRBV27 to TRBJ1-2; D is perhaps TRBD1 (6 bases). Per germline, CDR1 MNHEY and CDR2 SMNVEV (reference sequence). This CDR3 spans 13 amino acids. The ends were cut back, 6 bases at V and 8 bases at J, with 16 bases in the middle. CDR3 sequence: CASSQDRLRGYTF. The CDR3 coding sequence is TGTGCCAGCAGCCAAGACAGGCTCCGAGGCTACACCTTC.

V usage is TRBV7-2 and J usage is TRBJ2-3; TRBD2 matches at 8 bases. J lost 4 bases, V lost 2 bases, and 17 bases had no gene match. Germline lookup yields CDR1 SGHTA and CDR2 FQGNSA. This CDR3 is 19 amino acids long. The CDR3 is CASSLLPRSWREDSDTQYF. The CDR3, as DNA: TGTGCCAGCAGCTTACTACCCCGTTCCTGGCGGGAGGATTCAGATACGCAGTATTTT.

This clone was picked up a small number of times. The chain joins TRBV18 to TRBJ1-2, with TRBD1 matching over 10 bases. From germline, CDR1 is KGHSH and CDR2 LQKENI. With 6 bases clipped from V and 6 bases from J, the junction kept 4 bases outside the gene matches. The CDR3 consists of 13 residues. CDR3 DNA sequence: TGTGCCAGCTCGGACGGGACAGGGGATGGCTACACCTTC. It translates to CASSDGTGDGYTF.

This chain joins TRBV3-1 (or the pseudogene TRBV3-2) and TRBJ2-1; TRBD1 agrees at 8 bases. CDR3 size: 14 residues. Trimming cost V 1 base and J 10 bases; bases outside gene matches: 6. The V gene's germline CDR1 is LGHDT and CDR2 YNNKEL (reference sequence). The CDR3 reads CASSQGGDRREQFF. CDR3 coding DNA: TGTGCCAGCAGCCAAGGGGGGGACAGGAGGGAGCAGTTCTTC.

The V call is TRBV7-2, the J call TRBJ1-2; 7 bases align to TRBD1. With V trimmed by 2 bases and J by 5 bases, 8 bases remained unmatched. The CDR3 spans 15 residues. Germline V lookup: CDR1 SGHTA, CDR2 FQGNSA. CDR3 DNA sequence: TGTGCCAGCAGCTTACAGGGGGAATTTGGGTATGGCTACACCTTC. Amino acids: CASSLQGEFGYGYTF. Complete variable domain (other parts from reference TRBV7-2 and TRBJ1-2): GAGVSQSPSNKVTEKGKDVELRCDPISGHTALYWYRQSLGQGLEFLIYFQGNSAPDKSGLPSDRFSAERTGGSVSTLTIQRTQQEDSAVYLCASSLQGEFGYGYTFGSGTRLTVV.